This passage covers 10 T cell receptor beta chains from one sample sequenced in a study of T-cell reconstitution after alpha-beta-depleted transplantation in children. Preparation of the TCRbeta library was carried out with unique molecular identifiers. Each CDR3 protein gets one entry after TCRdb re-called the PCR reads with MiXCR. The repertoire consists of about 980,000 distinct CDR3 sequences, with about 26% occurring once and the leading ten covering over 25%. The input for sequencing was PBMCs, mostly from graft donor cells, taken 360 days after TCRalphabeta/CD19-depleted stem cell transplant. These receptors were collected from a boy under three years old who had a stem cell transplant for SCID, so the T cells may come from the graft donor.

The chain links TRBV7-2 to TRBJ1-1; D remains unclear. CDR3 length: 14 residues. The germline V gene has CDR1 SGHTA and CDR2 FQGNSA. V lost 3 bases and J 1 base, leaving 9 bases between the germline ends. The CDR3: CASSFGTSNTEAFF. The DNA of the CDR3 is TGTGCCAGCAGCTTTGGAACCTCGAACACTGAAGCTTTCTTT.

In the case of this clonotype: The final CDR3 position lacks the conserved phenylalanine or tryptophan, pointing to a likely read error. V usage is TRBV7-9 and J usage is TRBJ2-5; 8 nucleotides align to TRBD1. The V gene's germline CDR1 is SEHNR and CDR2 FQNEAQ (reference sequence). The CDR3 runs to 15 residues. With 4 bases clipped from V and 2 bases from J, the junction kept 6 bases outside the gene matches. The CDR3 sequence: CASSSWTGRQETQYV. In DNA, the CDR3 is TGTGCCAGCAGCTCCTGGACAGGGAGACAAGAGACCCAGTACGTC.

The table lists this clonotype with a few counts. The gene calls are TRBV5-1 and TRBJ1-3; D gene uncertain. Trimming pared 8 bases from V and 2 bases from J, leaving 14 bases between. This CDR3 region has 14 residues. Looked up from germline, CDR1 is SGHRS and CDR2 is YFSETQ. CDR3 amino acids: CASAFLGPGNTIYF. The CDR3, as DNA: TGCGCCAGTGCTTTCCTGGGTCCTGGAAACACCATATATTTT.

The rearrangement links TRBV20-1 to TRBJ1-1; D is undetermined. CDR1 and CDR2 (germline): DFQATT, SNEGSKA (reference sequence). V was clipped by 0 bases and J by 8 bases, with 16 bases between them. CDR3 length: 14 residues. The CDR3 DNA follows: TGCAGTGCTAGAGATTTAAGTGGGCAGCAAGAAGCTTTCTTT. Protein product: CSARDLSGQQEAFF.

This clonotype was counted ten times or more. The V and J genes are TRBV4-1 and TRBJ2-3; no clear D. In germline, CDR1 is MGHRA, CDR2 YSYEKL. V was cut by 4 bases and J by 7 bases, with 9 bases left in between. CDR3 length: 12 amino acids. CDR3 DNA: TGCGCCAGCAGCCCTCGCGGTAATACGCAGTATTTT. Its translation: CASSPRGNTQYF.

Remarks on this clonotype: Germline is not matched at one junction end, which may reflect a read error. J is TRBJ1-1 and V is TRBV19, with no clear D. The CDR3 loop spans 14 amino acids. Germline CDR1 and CDR2: LNHDA and SQIVND (reference sequence). The CDR3: CASSIGRATTEAFF. For the CDR3, the DNA is TGTGCCAGTAGCATAGGAAGGGCGACCACTGAAGCTTTCTTT.

The CDR3 here is CASTLDVNYGYTF. The DNA of the CDR3 is TGCGCCAGCACCCTGGACGTGAACTATGGCTACACCTTC. J is TRBJ1-2 and V is TRBV5-1; no reliable D call. With 6 bases removed from V and 2 bases from J, the gap between germline ends came to 11 bases. This CDR3 contains 13 residues. The germline CDR1 and CDR2 sequences are SGHRS and YFSETQ.

This clonotype has a handful of counts. The chain recombines TRBV12-5 with TRBJ2-3; D uncertain. V lost 5 bases and J 7 bases, leaving 10 bases between the germline ends. CDR1 and CDR2 from the germline V gene are LGHNT and FRNRAP. This CDR3 contains 12 residues. The DNA of the CDR3 is TGTGCTAGTGGTCCGCGGTCCTATACGCAGTATTTT. This codes for CASGPRSYTQYF. Full variable domain (rest looked up from reference TRBV12-5 and TRBJ2-3): DARVTQTPRHKVTEMGQEVTMRCQPILGHNTVFWYRQTMMQGLELLAYFRNRAPLDDSGMPKDRFSAEMPDATLATLKIQPSEPRDSAVYFCASGPRSYTQYFGPGTRLTVL.

The chain combines TRBV21-1 with TRBJ2-3; the D call TRBD1 from the table was never checked on the DNA. TRBV21-1 is noted as a pseudogene. This CDR3 spans 18 amino acids. As DNA, the CDR3 is TGTGCCAGCAGCAAAGCTGGGTCACGGGTAGGCGGGACAGATACGCAGTATTTT. Translating gives CASSKAGSRVGGTDTQYF.

This clonotype has a count of ten or more. This chain connects TRBV4-1 to TRBJ2-2; 8 bases match TRBD2. Germline assignment: CDR1 MGHRA and CDR2 YSYEKL. This CDR3 contains 15 residues. Trimming cost V 6 bases and J 2 bases; bases outside gene matches: 5. The CDR3 is CASRERGTNTGELFF. In DNA, the CDR3 is TGCGCCAGCAGGGAGCGGGGGACCAACACCGGGGAGCTGTTTTTT.